Reported below is one T cell receptor beta chain. Antigen: not known. Carrying UMI labels, the TRB cDNA libraries were prepared through 5' RACE. TCRdb re-called the 5' RACE reads, yielding one record per CDR3 amino acid sequence without DNA. This specimen shows 100,000 to 150,000 distinct CDR3 sequences; the ten leading clones hold less than 0.3%. The data belong to a study of CXCR3-negative and CXCR3-positive naive CD8 T cells. This CDR3 is 15 amino acids long. Germline V gene sequence: CDR1 WSHSY, CDR2 SAAADI. Findings and caveats of the study: The level of CXCR3 expression partially decreased after cryopreservation; the majority of assays used fresh PBMCs.

The rearrangement uses TRBV10-2 and TRBJ2-1; with no DNA, the TCRdb D assignment of TRBD2 cannot be verified. The sequencing input was naive CXCR3- CD8+ T cells from blood. The subset: CD45RO-CCR7+CD27+CD95- naive CD8+ T cells lacking CXCR3 (TNR3-). This TCR was sampled from a human donor in good health. Some clones in this sample may be carry-over from other donors' samples. The chain's CDR3 is CASPFRRAPRDEQFF.